These T cell receptor beta chains were read from a single sample in a study of cytomegalovirus exposure and HLA in healthy donors. Some clones are missing from TCRdb's copy, which holds only in-frame ones; the method was immunoSEQ multiplex PCR. The repertoire holds some 270,000 clones, with 80% to 90% as singletons. Sequencing input: PBMCs. The receptors here all came from a young woman in good health and CMV-seronegative. The CDR3 runs from the conserved cysteine through the conserved F or W.

V | CDR3
TRBV19 | CASRGQMGNQPQHF
TRBV5-1 | CASSPPGGTDTQYF
TRBV5-6 | CASSTTEYGYTF
TRBV7-9 | CASSSSQNTEAFF
TRBV29-1 | CSVRISSGYNEQFF
TRBV7-9 | CASSLGANYNSPLHF
TRBV6-1 | CASRPGTGDGYTF
TRBV4-3 | CASSPPQGAETGELFF
TRBV6-6 | CASSHYEQYF
TRBV6-5 | CASSRREDGNTIYF
TRBV6-1 | CASSSGTGTYEQYF
TRBV7-2 | CASSLGLGGYEQYF
TRBV6-5 | CASSDLLGTGLSFF
TRBV13 | CASSLGLAENYEQYF
TRBV27 | CASSITSGRAADTQYF
TRBV6-6 | CASRNGEKTMNTEAFF
TRBV28 | CASNRNTGELFF
TRBV21-1 | CASRSVNEQYF
TRBV30 | CAWRLADRGELFF
TRBV19 | CASTKVGQGGLNEQFF
TRBV6-5 | CASSYGQGRGQPQHF
TRBV7-2 | CASSTRTGDPNYGYTF
TRBV27 | CASSLFSGGFVNEQFF
TRBV7-3 | CASSLTGQGAGETQYF
TRBV28 | CASQPILSSGANVLTF
TRBV5-1 | CASSLAQGGYTF
TRBV27 | CASSSREGRETQYF
TRBV5-1 | CASSFRGNTEAFF
TRBV7-9 | CASSSTGMTQYF
TRBV5-1 | CASAGVGNTEAFF
TRBV29-1 | CSVEDGDRFSYNEQFF
TRBV6-1 | CASSEAVRSSYEQYF
TRBV7-3 | CASSEDRDSPLHF
TRBV19 | CASSLISSGNTIYF
TRBV6-6 | CASEETGGRETQYF
TRBV6-5 | CASERPKGANTEAFF
TRBV30 | CAWSGEGWGTEAFF
TRBV10-3 | CAISELPPPLGSYNEQFF
TRBV19 | CASSTRGNTGELFF
TRBV29-1 | CSVDRDNPPGEQYF
TRBV21-1 | CASHPGRLAGGSGTGELFF
TRBV27 | CASSLLAGDQPQHF
TRBV19 | CASSIPSDKLAHSSYNSPLHF